Presented here are 16 T cell receptor beta chains from one specimen sequenced in a study of identical twins. Via MiXCR, TCRdb re-called the 5' RACE reads, giving one row per CDR3 protein. The sample lists fewer than 450,000 distinct CDR3 sequences; roughly 9% were seen once. The material sequenced was naive T cells sorted from blood. These receptors came from a woman aged 50 to 60 in good health.

This clonotype has more than one count but fewer than ten. The chain links TRBV29-1 to TRBJ2-4; the D call may be TRBD1 or TRBD2 (5 bases each). V was cut by 3 bases and J by 6 bases, with 12 bases left in between. Germline CDR1 reads SQVTM; CDR2 reads ANQGSEA. The length of the CDR3 is 13 residues. CDR3 in amino acids: CSVEGPFGNIQYF. In nucleotides, the CDR3 is TGCAGCGTTGAGGGACCGTTCGGAAACATTCAGTACTTC.

This clonotype was counted between two and nine times. The rearrangement links TRBV20-1 to TRBJ2-7, with a tentative D call TRBD2 (6 bases). The CDR3 is 12 residues long. V lost 4 bases and J lost 3, with 10 bases in between. Germline CDR1 reads DFQATT; CDR2 reads SNEGSKA (reference sequence). The CDR3 is CSANLDYYEQYF. CDR3 bases: TGCAGTGCTAACCTGGACTACTACGAGCAGTACTTC.

The chain uses TRBV7-3 and TRBJ2-1; 8 bases agree with TRBD2. V gave up 5 bases and J gave up 6 bases; unmatched junction bases: 9. Germline CDR1 and CDR2: SGHTA and FQGTGA. The CDR3 spans 15 residues. The CDR3 DNA sequence: TGTGCCAGCAGCACAAGCGGGAGTCCCAGCAATGAGCAGTTCTTC. This translates into CASSTSGSPSNEQFF.

This clonotype has just a few counts. V gene TRBV4-2 combines with J gene TRBJ2-1; TRBD2 might be the D (6 bases). Trimming took off 1 base at V and 5 bases at J, with 15 bases between the two ends. Germline CDR1 is LGHNA and CDR2 is YNFKEQ. The CDR3 covers 16 residues. Here the CDR3 DNA reads TGTGCCAGCAGCCAAGTCGAAGCGACTAGGGACAATGAGCAGTTCTTC. This codes for CASSQVEATRDNEQFF.

The chain joins TRBV20-1 to TRBJ1-1; D perhaps matches TRBD1 (5 bases). Germline lookup yields CDR1 DFQATT and CDR2 SNEGSKA (reference sequence). Trimming left V 6 bases short and J 5 bases short, with 13 bases between. The CDR3 length is 12 residues. The CDR3, as DNA: TGCAGTGCCGCAGACAGTTGGACTGAAGCTTTCTTT. Translation gives CSAADSWTEAFF.

A note on this clonotype: Compared with germline, one end of the junction differs, possibly owing to a read error. This chain links TRBV12-3 or TRBV12-4 with TRBJ2-3, with 7 bases fitting TRBD2. The CDR3 sequence is 14 residues long. CDR3 sequence: CASTLQTSRDTQYF. The CDR3 coding sequence is TGTGCCAGCACCCTCCAGACTAGCAGAGATACGCAGTATTTT.

This clonotype came up a few times. The chain joins TRBV27 to TRBJ2-1; TRBD2 matches at 14 bases. Losses at the gene ends were 2 bases for V and 9 bases for J; bases not matched to a gene: 6. The V gene's germline CDR1 is MNHEY and CDR2 SMNVEV (reference sequence). CDR3 length: 16 amino acids. In nucleotides, the CDR3 is TGTGCCAGCAGTTTACCGGGACTAGCGGGAGTTTCTGAGCAGTTCTTC. Protein product: CASSLPGLAGVSEQFF.

This clonotype was seen a handful of times. The J gene is TRBJ2-5, the V gene TRBV12-3 or TRBV12-4, with a possible D match to TRBD2 (5 bases). CDR3 length equals 13 residues. The V end was cut by 5 bases, the J end by 7 bases, with 14 bases between. The CDR3 DNA sequence: TGTGCCAGCAGTCCGTCGTTTGGAGGGACCCAGTACTTC. This sequence encodes CASSPSFGGTQYF.

Many counts were recorded for this clonotype. The chain carries TRBV3-1 and TRBJ1-4, with D unresolved. V lost 1 base, J lost 7 bases, and 4 bases lay in between. CDR3 length: 12 residues. From germline, CDR1 is LGHDT and CDR2 YNNKEL (reference sequence). The CDR3: CASSQGPEKLFF. CDR3 in DNA: TGTGCCAGCAGCCAAGGGCCTGAAAAACTGTTTTTT. Using reference TRBV3-1 and TRBJ1-4 for the parts outside the CDR3, the full variable domain is DTAVSQTPKYLVTQMGNDKSIKCEQNLGHDTMYWYKQDSKKFLKIMFSYNNKELIINETVPNRFSPKSPDKAHLNLHINSLELGDSAVYFCASSQGPEKLFFGSGTQLSVL.

The rearrangement uses TRBV11-2 and TRBJ2-5, with 10 bases fitting TRBD1. J was trimmed by 3 bases and V by 4 bases; bases with no gene match: 14. This CDR3 contains 18 residues. Germline V gene sequence: CDR1 SGHAT, CDR2 FQNNGV. The CDR3 is CASSSLARGTGDEETQYF. CDR3 DNA: TGTGCCAGCAGCTCCCTCGCACGAGGGACAGGGGATGAAGAGACCCAGTACTTC. The variable domain in full, completed from reference TRBV11-2 and TRBJ2-5, reads EAGVAQSPRYKIIEKRQSVAFWCNPISGHATLYWYQQILGQGPKLLIQFQNNGVVDDSQLPKDRFSAERLKGVDSTLKIQPAKLEDSAVYLCASSSLARGTGDEETQYFGPGTRLLVL.

This clonotype occurred a few times. This chain uses TRBV14 with TRBJ1-2; 8 bases match TRBD1. From germline, CDR1 is SGHDN and CDR2 FVKESK. This CDR3 spans 14 amino acids. J gave up 6 bases and V 4 bases, and 7 bases lay outside the gene matches. The DNA of the CDR3 is TGTGCCAGCAGCCCGCGACAGGGGCGCAATGGCTACACCTTC. It encodes CASSPRQGRNGYTF.

The sample holds a few counts of this clonotype. The V gene is TRBV19, the J gene TRBJ2-2; 7 bases are a match to TRBD2. This CDR3 contains 12 residues. V dropped 9 bases and J dropped 8; count of bases not matched to a gene: 6. Germline V gives CDR1 LNHDA, CDR2 SQIVND (reference sequence). The chain's CDR3 is CASNTLAGELFF. The DNA of the CDR3 is TGTGCCAGCAATACACTAGCGGGGGAGCTGTTTTTT.

This clonotype was counted at least ten times. V usage is TRBV10-3 and J usage is TRBJ2-7, with TRBD2 matching over 8 bases. CDR1 is ENHRY and CDR2 is SYGVKD in the germline V gene. This CDR3 spans 13 amino acids. J was trimmed by 6 bases and V by 3 bases; bases with no gene match: 4. Written as DNA, the CDR3 is TGTGCCATCAGTGAAGGGACTAGTTTCGAGCAGTACGTC. This codes for CAISEGTSFEQYV.

This chain uses TRBV6-1 with TRBJ2-7, with TRBD2 matching 10 bases. The germline V gene has CDR1 MNHNS and CDR2 SASEGT. The CDR3 runs to 15 residues. V was pared by 2 bases and J by 2 bases, with 3 bases of the junction left unmatched. The CDR3 reads CASSELGLAAYEQYF. Written as DNA, the CDR3 is TGTGCCAGCAGTGAACTCGGACTAGCGGCCTACGAGCAGTACTTC.

The rearrangement links TRBV7-9 to TRBJ1-1, with D unresolved. This CDR3 has 13 amino acids. Germline V gene lookup returns CDR1 SEHNR and CDR2 FQNEAQ (reference sequence). With 7 bases removed from V and 7 bases from J, the gap between germline ends came to 16 bases. CDR3 residues: CASTKKPGSEAFF. The CDR3, as DNA: TGTGCCAGCACCAAAAAACCCGGTAGTGAAGCTTTCTTT.

The chain employs TRBV11-3 and TRBJ2-4; TRBD2 aligns across 8 bases. V was pared by 5 bases and J by 0 bases, with 9 bases of the junction left unmatched. Germline CDR1 is SGHNT and CDR2 is YENEEA. The CDR3 has 17 residues. The CDR3: CASSTSGTSLAKNIQYF. Here the CDR3 DNA reads TGTGCCAGCAGCACTAGCGGAACTTCACTAGCCAAAAACATTCAGTACTTC.